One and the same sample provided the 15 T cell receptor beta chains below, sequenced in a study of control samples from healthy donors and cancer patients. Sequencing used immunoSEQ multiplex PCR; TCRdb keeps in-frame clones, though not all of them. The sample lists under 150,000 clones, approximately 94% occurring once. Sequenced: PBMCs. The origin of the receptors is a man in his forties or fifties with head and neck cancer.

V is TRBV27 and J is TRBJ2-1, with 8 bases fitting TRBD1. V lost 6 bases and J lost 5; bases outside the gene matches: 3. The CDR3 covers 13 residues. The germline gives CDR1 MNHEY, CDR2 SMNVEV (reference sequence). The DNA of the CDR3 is TGTGCCAGCAGCCGGGACAGGAACAATGAGCAGTTCTTC. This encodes CASSRDRNNEQFF.

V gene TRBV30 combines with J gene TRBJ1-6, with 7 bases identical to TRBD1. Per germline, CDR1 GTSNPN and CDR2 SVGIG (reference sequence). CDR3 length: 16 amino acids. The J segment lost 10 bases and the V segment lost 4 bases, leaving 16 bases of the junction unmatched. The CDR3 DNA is TGTGCCTGGAAGGATGTTCTGACAGGGATGGGATCACCCCTCCACTTT. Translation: CAWKDVLTGMGSPLHF.

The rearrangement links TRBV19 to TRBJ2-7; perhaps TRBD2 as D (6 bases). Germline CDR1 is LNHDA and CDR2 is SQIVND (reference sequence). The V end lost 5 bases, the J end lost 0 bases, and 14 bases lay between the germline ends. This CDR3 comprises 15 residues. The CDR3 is CASSYGTPGSYEQYF. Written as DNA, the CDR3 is TGTGCCAGTAGTTACGGGACTCCCGGCTCCTACGAGCAGTACTTC.

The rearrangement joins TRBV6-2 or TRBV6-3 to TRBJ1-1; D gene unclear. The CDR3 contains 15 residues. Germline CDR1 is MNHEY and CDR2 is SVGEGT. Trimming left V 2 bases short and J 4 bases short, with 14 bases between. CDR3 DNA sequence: TGTGCCAGCAGTTACCCCCCGGACTACCTCACTGAAGCTTTCTTT. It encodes CASSYPPDYLTEAFF.

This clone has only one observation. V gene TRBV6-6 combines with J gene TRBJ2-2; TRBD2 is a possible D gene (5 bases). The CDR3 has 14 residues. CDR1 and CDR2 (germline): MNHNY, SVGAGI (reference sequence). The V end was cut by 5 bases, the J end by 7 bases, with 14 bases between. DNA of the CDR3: TGTGCCAGCAGTGGACTCGGAACAATCGGGGAGCTGTTTTTT. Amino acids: CASSGLGTIGELFF.

CDR3 in amino acids: CASRVTVTNYGYTF. DNA for the CDR3: TGCGCCAGCAGGGTGACAGTCACTAACTATGGCTACACCTTC. J is TRBJ1-2 and V is TRBV5-1; a possible D gene is TRBD1 (5 bases). Trimming took off 5 bases at V and 0 bases at J, with 11 bases between the two ends. This CDR3 contains 14 residues. CDR1 is SGHRS and CDR2 is YFSETQ in the germline V gene. The entire variable domain, with the rest obtained from reference TRBV5-1 and TRBJ1-2, is as follows: KAGVTQTPRYLIKTRGQQVTLSCSPISGHRSVSWYQQTPGQGLQFLFEYFSETQRNKGNFPGRFSGRQFSNSRSEMNVSTLELGDSALYLCASRVTVTNYGYTFGSGTRLTVV.

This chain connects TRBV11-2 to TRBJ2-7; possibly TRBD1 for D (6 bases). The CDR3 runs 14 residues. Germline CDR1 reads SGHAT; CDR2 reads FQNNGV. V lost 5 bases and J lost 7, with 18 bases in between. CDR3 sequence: CASSKTQGTQEQYF. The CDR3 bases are TGTGCCAGCAGCAAGACACAGGGAACCCAGGAGCAGTACTTC.

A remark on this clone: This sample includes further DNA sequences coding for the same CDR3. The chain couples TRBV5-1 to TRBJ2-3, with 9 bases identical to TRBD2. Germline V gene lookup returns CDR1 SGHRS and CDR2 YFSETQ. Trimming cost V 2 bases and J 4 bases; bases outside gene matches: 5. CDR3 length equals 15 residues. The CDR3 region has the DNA TGCGCCAGCAGCTTTGGTAGCGGGGGAGCAGATACGCAGTATTTT. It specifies CASSFGSGGADTQYF.

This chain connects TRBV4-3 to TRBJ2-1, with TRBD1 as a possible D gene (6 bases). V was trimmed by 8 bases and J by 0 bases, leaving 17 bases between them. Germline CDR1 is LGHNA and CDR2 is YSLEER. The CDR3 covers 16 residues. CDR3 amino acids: CASGRGTFGSYNEQFF. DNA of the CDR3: TGCGCCAGCGGAAGGGGGACGTTCGGCTCCTACAATGAGCAGTTCTTC.

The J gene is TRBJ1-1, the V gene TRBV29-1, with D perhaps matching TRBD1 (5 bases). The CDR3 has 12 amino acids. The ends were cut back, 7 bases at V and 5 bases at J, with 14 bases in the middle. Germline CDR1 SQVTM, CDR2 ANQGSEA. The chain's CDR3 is CSAHGTETEAFF. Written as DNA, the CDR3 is TGCAGCGCTCATGGGACCGAAACTGAAGCTTTCTTT.

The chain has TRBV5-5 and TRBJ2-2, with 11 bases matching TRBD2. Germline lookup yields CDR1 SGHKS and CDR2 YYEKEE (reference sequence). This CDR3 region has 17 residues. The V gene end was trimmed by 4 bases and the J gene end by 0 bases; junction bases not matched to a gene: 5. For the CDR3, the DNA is TGTGCCAGCAGCCTGCTAGCGGGGGGTGCGAACACCGGGGAGCTGTTTTTT. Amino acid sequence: CASSLLAGGANTGELFF.

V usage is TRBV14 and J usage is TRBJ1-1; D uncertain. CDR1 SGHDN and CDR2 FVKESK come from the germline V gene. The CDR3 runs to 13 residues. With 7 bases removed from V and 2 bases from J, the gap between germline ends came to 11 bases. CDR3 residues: CASKWTANTEAFF. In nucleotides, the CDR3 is TGTGCCAGCAAGTGGACGGCAAACACTGAAGCTTTCTTT.

The CDR3 reads CASSLNAAGVANEQFF. CDR3 DNA: TGTGCCAGCAGCCTGAACGCCGCCGGGGTCGCCAATGAGCAGTTCTTC. V is TRBV3-1 (or the pseudogene TRBV3-2) and J is TRBJ2-1; tentatively, D is TRBD2 (5 bases). Germline CDR1 reads LGHDT; CDR2 reads YNNKEL (reference sequence). Trimming pared 4 bases from V and 6 bases from J, leaving 19 bases between. The CDR3 spans 16 residues.

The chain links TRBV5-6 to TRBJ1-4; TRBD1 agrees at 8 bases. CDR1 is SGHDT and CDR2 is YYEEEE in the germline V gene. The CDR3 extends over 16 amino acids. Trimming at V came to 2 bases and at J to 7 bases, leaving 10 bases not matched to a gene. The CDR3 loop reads CASSLRTGTGGEKLFF. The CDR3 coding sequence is TGTGCCAGCAGCTTAAGGACAGGGACCGGGGGTGAAAAACTGTTTTTT.

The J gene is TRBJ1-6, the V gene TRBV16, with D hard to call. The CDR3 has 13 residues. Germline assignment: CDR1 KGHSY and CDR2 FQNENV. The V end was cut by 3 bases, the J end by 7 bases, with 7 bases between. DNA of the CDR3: TGTGCCAGCAGCCAGGCCAGAAATTCACCCCTCCACTTT. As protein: CASSQARNSPLHF. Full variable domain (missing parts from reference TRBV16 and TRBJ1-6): GEEVAQTPKHLVRGEGQKAKLYCAPIKGHSYVFWYQQVLKNEFKFLISFQNENVFDETGMPKERFSAKCLPNSPCSLEIQATKLEDSAVYFCASSQARNSPLHFGNGTRLTVT.